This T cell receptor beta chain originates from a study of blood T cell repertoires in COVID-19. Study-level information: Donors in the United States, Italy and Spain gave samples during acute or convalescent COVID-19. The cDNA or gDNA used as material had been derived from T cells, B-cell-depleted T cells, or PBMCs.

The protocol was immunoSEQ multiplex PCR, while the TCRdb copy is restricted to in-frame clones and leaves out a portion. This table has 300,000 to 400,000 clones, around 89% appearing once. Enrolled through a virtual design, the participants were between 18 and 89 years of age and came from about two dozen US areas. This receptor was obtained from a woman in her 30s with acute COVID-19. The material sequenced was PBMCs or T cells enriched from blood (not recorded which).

This CDR3 is CASGLRQEQPQHF. The CDR3 nucleotides read TGTGCTAGTGGTTTGAGGCAGGAACAGCCCCAGCATTTT. This sequence joins TRBV12-5 and TRBJ1-5; D unclear. The CDR3 is 13 amino acids. CDR1 is LGHNT and CDR2 is FRNRAP in the germline V gene. The V and J ends lost 2 bases and 7 bases respectively, with 9 bases between them.